This T cell receptor beta chain was recovered during a study of T cell changes during pregnancy in multiple sclerosis. The trim removed 3 bases at V and 2 bases at J, leaving 5 bases unmatched. The V gene's germline CDR1 is MDHEN and CDR2 SYDVKM. There are 16 residues in the CDR3. Sequencing was performed with immunoSEQ multiplex PCR; in TCRdb, only in-frame clones are kept and a portion is missing. The sample contains roughly 12,000 clones, 84% of which appear only once. The sequence was obtained from a female donor in good health, enrolled as a control in a pregnancy study. This material consisted of CD8+ T cells from peripheral blood mononuclear cells, taken after pregnancy. The genes are TRBV28 and TRBJ2-1; 9 bases are shared with TRBD2. CDR3 loop: CASSFSASGAYNEQFF. CDR3 DNA: TGTGCCAGCAGTTTCTCGGCTAGCGGGGCCTACAATGAGCAGTTCTTC. Full variable domain (missing parts from reference TRBV28 and TRBJ2-1): DVKVTQSSRYLVKRTGEKVFLECVQDMDHENMFWYRQDPGLGLRLIYFSYDVKMKEKGDIPEGYSVSREKKERFSLILESASTNQTSMYLCASSFSASGAYNEQFFGPGTRLTVL.